This T cell receptor (beta chain) was observed in a study of CD8 T cells in Susac syndrome. A quantity of about 0.5 to 1 ug RNA underwent reverse transcription using random hexamers. TCR beta CDR3 was amplified by immunoSEQ multiplex PCR. This amplification extended across 54 Vbeta and 13 Jbeta segments. TCRdb re-called the immunoSEQ multiplex PCR reads with MiXCR, one entry per CDR3 protein. In the table there are around 130,000 distinct CDR3 sequences, approximately 79% of which are singletons. TCR beta was sequenced from blood CD8+ and CD4+ T cells. Multiple sclerosis controls were treatment-naive patients with stable or active relapsing-remitting disease. TEMRA cells were FACS-enriched, with CD8+ and CD4+ T cells isolated negatively. The CDR3 contains 14 residues. CDR1 and CDR2 from the germline V gene are ENHRY and SYGVKD. V gave up 2 bases and J gave up 6 bases; unmatched junction bases: 3.

The sequencing sample was made of CD8+ T cells from PBMCs. The chain links TRBV10-3 to TRBJ2-2; TRBD1 matches 7 bases. This receptor was obtained from a human donor with multiple sclerosis. The DNA of the CDR3 is TGTGCCATCAGTGAGGGACAGGAAGCCGGGGAGCTGTTTTTT. Translation gives CAISEGQEAGELFF.